Sequencing of this T cell receptor (beta chain) was carried out in a study of blood T cell repertoires in COVID-19. About the study: The United States, Italy and Spain were the sources of the acute and convalescent COVID-19 samples. The cDNA or gDNA used as material had been derived from T cells, B-cell-depleted T cells, or PBMCs.

Clones were sequenced by immunoSEQ multiplex PCR, and TCRdb holds only the in-frame ones, with some missing. Of around 250,000 clones in the sample, roughly 85% were seen once. Categorization into cohorts depended on clinical history that participants reported. CDR1 is SGHAT, CDR2 FQNNGV, per germline. The CDR3 has 16 residues. Trimming at V came to 7 bases and at J to 4 bases, leaving 13 bases not matched to a gene. Input material: PBMCs or T cells enriched from blood (not recorded which). The TCR originated in a woman in her forties or fifties who had been exposed to COVID-19. The chain has TRBV11-2 and TRBJ2-3; TRBD2 agrees at 8 bases. The CDR3 DNA follows: TGTGCCAGCATCCTGAGCACGGGGGGGCTGGCAGATACGCAGTATTTT. It codes for CASILSTGGLADTQYF.